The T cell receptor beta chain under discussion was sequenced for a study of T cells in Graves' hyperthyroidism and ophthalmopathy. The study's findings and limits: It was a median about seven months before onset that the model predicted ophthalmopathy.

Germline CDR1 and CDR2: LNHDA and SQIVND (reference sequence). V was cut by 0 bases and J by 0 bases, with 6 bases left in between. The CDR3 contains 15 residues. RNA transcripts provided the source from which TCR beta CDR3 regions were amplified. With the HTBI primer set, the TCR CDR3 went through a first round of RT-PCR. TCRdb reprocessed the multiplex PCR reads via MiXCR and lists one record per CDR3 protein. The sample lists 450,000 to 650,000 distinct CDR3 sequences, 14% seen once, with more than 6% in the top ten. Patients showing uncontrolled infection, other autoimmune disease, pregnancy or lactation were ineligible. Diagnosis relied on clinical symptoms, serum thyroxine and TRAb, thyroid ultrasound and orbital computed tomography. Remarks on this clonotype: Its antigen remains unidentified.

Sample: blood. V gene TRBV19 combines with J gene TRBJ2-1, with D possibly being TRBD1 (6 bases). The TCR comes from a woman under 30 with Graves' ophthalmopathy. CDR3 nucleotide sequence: TGTGCCAGTAGTATAGAGGGGGCCTCCTACAATGAGCAGTTCTTC. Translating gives CASSIEGASYNEQFF.